Reported below is one TCR beta chain. As processed by the authors: Reference gene primer amplification gave nucleated cell count estimates. Assay: immunoSEQ multiplex PCR; the TCRdb copy retains only in-frame clones and omits some. That table furnishes V, J and clone size, whereas the DNA furnished D and trimming. There are 200,000 to 300,000 clones in the sample; 70% to 90% occur only once, and about 2.9% lies in the top ten. This entry is derived from a study of blood T cell repertoires in COVID-19. Overall study: Acute and convalescent COVID-19 specimens originated in the United States, Italy and Spain. The cDNA or gDNA used as material had been derived from T cells, B-cell-depleted T cells, or PBMCs.

The length of the CDR3 is 12 residues. CDR1 is LGHDT, CDR2 YNNKEL, per germline (reference sequence). The V segment lost 2 bases and the J segment 6 bases; nucleotides outside the gene matches: 0. Sequenced input: peripheral blood. V gene TRBV3-1 (or the pseudogene TRBV3-2) combines with J gene TRBJ1-1, with TRBD1 matching 7 bases. This receptor was identified in a woman aged 25 to 39 who had recovered from COVID-19. In DNA form, the CDR3 reads TGTGCCAGCAGCCAAACAGGGGCTGAAGCTTTCTTT. Protein: CASSQTGAEAFF.